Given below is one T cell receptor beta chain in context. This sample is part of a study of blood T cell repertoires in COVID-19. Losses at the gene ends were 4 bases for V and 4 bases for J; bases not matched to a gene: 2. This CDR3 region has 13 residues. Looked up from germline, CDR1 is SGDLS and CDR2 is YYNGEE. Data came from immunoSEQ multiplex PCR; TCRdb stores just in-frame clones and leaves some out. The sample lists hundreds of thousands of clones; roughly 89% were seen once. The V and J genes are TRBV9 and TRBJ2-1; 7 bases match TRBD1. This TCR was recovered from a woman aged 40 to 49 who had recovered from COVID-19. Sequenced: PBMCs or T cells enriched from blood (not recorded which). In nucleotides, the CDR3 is TGTGCCAGCAGCATACAGGGGTACAATGAGCAGTTCTTC. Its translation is CASSIQGYNEQFF.